One and the same sample provided the 10 T cell receptor beta chains below, sequenced in a study of identical twins. Each CDR3 protein is one row after TCRdb ran MiXCR on the 5' RACE reads. Of around 280,000 distinct CDR3 sequences listed, more than 6.5% are singletons. These data also formed part of another study, on yellow fever vaccine responses in identical twins.

Input material: memory (CD45RO+) T cells sorted from blood. The receptors here all came from a woman between 18 and 29 years old in good health.

The chain is built from TRBV6-1 and TRBJ2-2; TRBD1 is a possible D gene (6 bases). CDR3 length: 15 amino acids. CDR1 MNHNS and CDR2 SASEGT come from the germline V gene. V was cut by 8 bases and J by 0 bases, with 13 bases left in between. CDR3 in amino acids: CASLRQASNTGELFF. DNA for the CDR3: TGTGCCAGCCTAAGACAGGCGTCGAACACCGGGGAGCTGTTTTTT.

A few counts support this clonotype. The chain joins TRBV5-1 to TRBJ2-3; 8 nucleotides align to TRBD1. The germline V gene has CDR1 SGHRS and CDR2 YFSETQ. The V segment lost 2 bases and the J segment 0 bases; nucleotides outside the gene matches: 2. The CDR3 is 15 residues long. The CDR3 DNA sequence: TGCGCCAGCAGCTTTCGGACAGGGAGCACAGATACGCAGTATTTT. This sequence encodes CASSFRTGSTDTQYF.

The chain combines TRBV7-2 with TRBJ1-2; no firm D call. CDR3 length: 12 amino acids. Germline V lookup: CDR1 SGHTA, CDR2 FQGNSA. The V gene lost 5 bases and the J gene lost 5 bases, with 9 bases spanning the gap. CDR3 DNA sequence: TGTGCCAGCAGCCTCTCGAGATATGGCTACACCTTC. Protein product: CASSLSRYGYTF.

The chain combines TRBV7-6 with TRBJ2-1; weak D call: TRBD2 (6 bases). Germline V gene lookup returns CDR1 SGHVS and CDR2 FNYEAQ. This CDR3 comprises 14 residues. V lost 2 bases, J lost 7 bases, and 12 bases lay in between. Here the CDR3 reads CASSLRPGVNEQFF. The CDR3 nucleotides read TGTGCCAGCAGCTTACGCCCGGGGGTTAATGAGCAGTTCTTC.

This clonotype was detected only a few times. The gene calls are TRBV6-1 and TRBJ2-7, with TRBD1 identical over 7 bases. Losses at the gene ends were 4 bases for V and 6 bases for J; bases not matched to a gene: 6. Germline CDR1 reads MNHNS; CDR2 reads SASEGT. This CDR3 is built from 13 residues. CDR3 sequence: CASSATTGSEQYV. CDR3 DNA sequence: TGTGCCAGCAGTGCCACGACAGGGTCCGAGCAGTACGTC.

In its sample, this clonotype was seen many times. J is TRBJ1-4 and V is TRBV5-1; D not certain. V shed 1 base and J shed 7 bases, with 14 bases lying between them. The length of the CDR3 is 15 residues. The germline CDR1 and CDR2 sequences are SGHRS and YFSETQ. CDR3 nucleotides: TGCGCCAGCAGCTTGTCGGGCAGCTGGAGTGAAAAACTGTTTTTT. It is translated as CASSLSGSWSEKLFF.

This clonotype has a count of ten or more. The chain links TRBV5-1 to TRBJ2-6, with D possibly being TRBD1 (6 bases). Per the germline V gene, CDR1 is SGHRS and CDR2 is YFSETQ. The CDR3 is made up of 15 amino acids. V was clipped by 0 bases and J by 2 bases, with 6 bases between them. The CDR3, as DNA: TGCGCCAGCAGCTTGGACAGGGCTGGGGCCAACGTCCTGACTTTC. The encoded protein is CASSLDRAGANVLTF.

This clonotype has a handful of counts. The chain has TRBV4-1 and TRBJ2-1; possible D gene TRBD2, 7 bases. V was cut by 2 bases and J by 6 bases, with 23 bases left in between. Germline V CDR1 and CDR2: MGHRA, YSYEKL. The CDR3 spans 18 residues. The CDR3 DNA follows: TGCGCCAGCAGCCAACGGGACTACCGGAGAGGAGGGGGCAATGAGCAGTTCTTC. Amino acids: CASSQRDYRRGGGNEQFF.

This clonotype was counted ten times or more. This rearrangement joins TRBV6-6 to TRBJ2-7; D is perhaps TRBD1 or TRBD2 (6 bases each). The V gene lost 4 bases and the J gene lost 5 bases, with 12 bases spanning the gap. CDR1 is MNHNY, CDR2 SVGAGI, per germline (reference sequence). The CDR3 spans 13 residues. The CDR3 DNA is TGTGCCAGCAGTTGGGGGGCTTCAGACGAGCAGTACGTC. Translated: CASSWGASDEQYV.

This clonotype was detected many times. This sequence joins TRBV5-1 and TRBJ2-1; 8 nucleotides agree with TRBD1. The CDR3 is 15 residues long. Germline V CDR1 and CDR2: SGHRS, YFSETQ. The V segment lost 3 bases and the J segment 4 bases; nucleotides outside the gene matches: 6. The CDR3 is CASSSNGQGYNEQFF. The CDR3 DNA reads TGCGCCAGCAGCTCAAACGGACAGGGTTACAATGAGCAGTTCTTC.